These T cell receptor beta chains were read from a single sample in a study of T cell responses to AZD1222 COVID-19 vaccine. Sequenced by immunoSEQ multiplex PCR; TCRdb stores in-frame clones only, minus some. The table includes over 85,000 clones, about 90% detected once. The starting material was peripheral blood, obtained on day 0 of AZD1222 vaccination. The receptors were sampled from an adult in good health. Both conserved end residues are part of each CDR3.

TRBV6-5	TRBJ1-1	14	CASSYDRINTEAFF
TRBV7-9	TRBJ1-5	14	CASSGGTGNQPQHF
TRBV5-1	TRBJ1-4	15	CASSRGTGDDEKLFF
TRBV5-1	TRBJ1-1	15	CASSRGQGTNTEAFF
TRBV18	TRBJ1-3	14	CASSPGQGRYTIYF
TRBV5-1	TRBJ2-2	15	CASSLRGIDTGELFF
TRBV6-6	TRBJ1-5	14	CASSYSGAVQPQHF
TRBV3-1/TRBV3-2	TRBJ2-3	15	CASSQASNFADTQYF
TRBV2	TRBJ1-5	15	CASSEGVWGNQPQHF
TRBV24-1	TRBJ2-3	12	CATSDPPGTQYF
TRBV18	TRBJ1-4	16	CASSPGSTPTNEKLFF
TRBV7-7	TRBJ2-5	16	CASSLVAGQGRETQYF
TRBV19	TRBJ1-1	15	CASSPHIGAVTEAFF
TRBV2	TRBJ1-4	14	CASRGAGSLEKLFF
TRBV6-2/TRBV6-3	TRBJ2-2	12	CASSWADRELFF
TRBV14	TRBJ2-7	16	CASSQQTGTALYEQYF
TRBV7-2	TRBJ2-1	15	CASSNRNREQNEQFF
TRBV11-2	TRBJ2-2	15	CASRRTGANTGELFF
TRBV29-1	TRBJ1-2	12	CSVVQGNYGYTF
TRBV11-1	TRBJ1-1	15	CASSKRQASGAEAFF
TRBV5-5	TRBJ1-6	13	CASTDTNNSPLHF
TRBV12-5	TRBJ2-1	14	CASGTGQWSHEQFF
TRBV27	TRBJ1-6	14	CASKGGFYNSPLHF
TRBV6-2/TRBV6-3	TRBJ2-5	15	CASSRDSAQQETQYF
TRBV9	TRBJ1-1	15	CASSVGGQRNTEAFF
TRBV10-3	TRBJ2-3	14	CATGDPKSADTQYF
TRBV2	TRBJ2-2	13	CARALENTGELFF
TRBV5-1	TRBJ1-1	18	CASSSGPLSLPLGGQAFF
TRBV2	TRBJ1-1	12	CASTREGPEAFF
TRBV7-9	TRBJ2-7	18	CASSSSDKGVESPYEQYF
TRBV6-5	TRBJ1-2	15	CASSYKWDSLGGYTF
TRBV5-1	TRBJ1-1	14	CASSLAPGGTEAFF
TRBV7-2	TRBJ1-1	18	CASSLRDYPGQGGTEAFF
TRBV19	TRBJ2-1	15	CASSPISGSYNEQFF
TRBV11-2	TRBJ2-3	12	CASSSGYGLHPF
TRBV9	TRBJ1-3	13	CASSVVDVDTIYF